These 19 T cell receptor beta chains came from one sample sequenced in a study of technical replicates of blood from a few donors (dated by TCRdb to 2016 to 2017). Preparation of the library involved the immunoSEQ multiplex PCR assay. The immuneACCESS repertoire file appears here via TCRdb, limited to in-frame rearrangements. These files lack a portion of the clones; in checked studies, under half of the deficit traces to unresolved V genes, and the cause of the others is not known. In this sample the table shows about 72,000 clones, roughly 89% of which occur a single time. The top ten hold approximately 0.4% of the sample. Sequenced sample: T cells isolated from PBMCs. The source of these receptors is a human donor in good health.

The genes are TRBV9 and TRBJ2-2; weak D call: TRBD1 (5 bases). Germline V lookup: CDR1 SGDLS, CDR2 YYNGEE. Trimming stripped 1 base from V and 5 bases from J, with 21 bases between. This CDR3 has 18 residues. The DNA of the CDR3 is TGTGCCAGCAGCGTAATAGGGGTTGTGGCAGGGCAGACCGGGGAGCTGTTTTTT. Amino acid sequence: CASSVIGVVAGQTGELFF.

This clone was counted a single time. The chain is built from TRBV5-6 and TRBJ2-1; D is undetermined. Looked up from germline, CDR1 is SGHDT and CDR2 is YYEEEE. The CDR3 runs to 16 residues. The germline V and J ends were trimmed by 2 bases and 0 bases, with 12 bases remaining between them. The CDR3 DNA follows: TGTGCCAGCAGCTTAGAATTTCCGAGCTCCTACAATGAGCAGTTCTTC. This translates into CASSLEFPSSYNEQFF. Full variable domain (outside the CDR3, taken from reference TRBV5-6 and TRBJ2-1): DAGVTQSPTHLIKTRGQQVTLRCSPKSGHDTVSWYQQALGQGPQFIFQYYEEEERQRGNFPDRFSGHQFPNYSSELNVNALLLGDSALYLCASSLEFPSSYNEQFFGPGTRLTVL.

The sample holds one count of this clone. The chain carries TRBV7-9 and TRBJ2-1; D unclear. The CDR3 covers 12 residues. CDR1 SEHNR and CDR2 FQNEAQ come from the germline V gene (reference sequence). Between the trimmed V and J ends, which lost 1 base and 8 bases, there was a span of 6 bases. The CDR3 sequence is CASSLGPYEQFF. CDR3 sequence (DNA): TGTGCCAGCAGCTTAGGGCCCTATGAGCAGTTCTTC.

The CDR3 nucleotides read TGTGCCAGCAGTTTAGACTGGAACACCGGGGAGCTGTTTTTT. Translating it yields CASSLDWNTGELFF. This chain links TRBV6-4 with TRBJ2-2, with D uncertain. Between the trimmed V and J ends, which lost 5 bases and 1 base, there was a span of 8 bases. The CDR3 runs 14 residues. Germline V gives CDR1 MRHNA, CDR2 SNTAGT.

The chain is built from TRBV28 and TRBJ1-5; TRBD1 is a possible D gene (6 bases). With 3 bases removed from V and 3 bases from J, the gap between germline ends came to 12 bases. Germline CDR1 and CDR2: MDHEN and SYDVKM. The CDR3 contains 15 residues. The CDR3 loop is CASSFPDRANQPQHF. For the CDR3, the DNA is TGTGCCAGCAGTTTCCCGGACAGAGCCAATCAGCCCCAGCATTTT.

The genes are TRBV6-5 and TRBJ1-1, with 8 bases lining up with TRBD1. After removal of 4 bases from V and 2 bases from J, the junction contained 3 bases not matched to a gene. CDR3 length: 14 residues. Germline CDR1 reads MNHEY; CDR2 reads SVGAGI. The CDR3 sequence: CASSWGQANTEAFF. The CDR3, as DNA: TGTGCCAGCAGTTGGGGACAGGCAAACACTGAAGCTTTCTTT.

This chain connects TRBV6-5 to TRBJ2-1, with 9 bases identical to TRBD2. The CDR3 totals 15 residues. V shed 1 base and J 8 bases; nucleotides not matched to a gene: 6. From germline, CDR1 is MNHEY and CDR2 SVGAGI. Here the CDR3 reads CASSYFGSGSYEQFF. DNA of the CDR3: TGTGCCAGCAGTTACTTCGGTAGCGGGAGTTATGAGCAGTTCTTC.

The V call is TRBV11-2, the J call TRBJ1-1; possibly TRBD1 for D (6 bases). CDR3 length: 15 residues. CDR1 is SGHAT and CDR2 is FQNNGV in the germline V gene. V lost 10 bases, J lost 5 bases, and 23 bases lay in between. The CDR3 nucleotides read TGTGCCACCATTACACTTACAGGGCCGTTGACTGAAGCTTTCTTT. It translates to CATITLTGPLTEAFF.

Concerning this clone: The same CDR3 is also encoded by other DNA sequences in this sample. This sequence joins TRBV19 and TRBJ1-5, with D unclear. The CDR3 sequence is 12 residues long. V lost 2 bases and J 5 bases, leaving 4 bases between the germline ends. CDR1 is LNHDA and CDR2 is SQIVND in the germline V gene (reference sequence). The CDR3 protein is CASSIPYQPQHF. The DNA of the CDR3 is TGTGCCAGTAGTATACCCTATCAGCCCCAGCATTTT.

The chain carries TRBV7-8 and TRBJ2-7; 14 bases line up with TRBD2. Losses at the gene ends were 3 bases for V and 3 bases for J; bases not matched to a gene: 13. CDR1 and CDR2 (germline): SGHVS, FQNEAQ. The CDR3 is 19 amino acids. CDR3 region: CASSFPGHAGTSGSYEQYF. CDR3 coding DNA: TGTGCCAGCAGCTTTCCGGGACACGCGGGGACTAGCGGGAGCTACGAGCAGTACTTC.

This chain connects TRBV28 to TRBJ2-7, with 15 bases aligning to TRBD2. From germline, CDR1 is MDHEN and CDR2 SYDVKM. With V trimmed by 7 bases and J by 3 bases, 4 bases remained unmatched. This CDR3 is 15 amino acids long. CDR3 coding DNA: TGTGCCAGCACACGGGGACTAGCGGGGGGCTACGAGCAGTACTTC. This sequence encodes CASTRGLAGGYEQYF.

The genes are TRBV19 and TRBJ2-3; 9 positions agree with TRBD1. Germline CDR1 and CDR2: LNHDA and SQIVND (reference sequence). The CDR3 contains 14 residues. V shed 8 bases, J shed 2 bases, and the junction held 5 bases outside the gene matches. The CDR3 nucleotides read TGTGCCAGTGGGGGACAGGGCTACACAGATACGCAGTATTTT. Protein product: CASGGQGYTDTQYF. Variable domain in full (rest from reference TRBV19 and TRBJ2-3): DGGITQSPKYLFRKEGQNVTLSCEQNLNHDAMYWYRQDPGQGLRLIYYSQIVNDFQKGDIAEGYSVSREKKESFPLTVTSAQKNPTAFYLCASGGQGYTDTQYFGPGTRLTVL.

This sequence joins TRBV27 and TRBJ1-3; D is ambiguous. V shed 2 bases and J shed 0 bases, with 8 bases lying between them. The CDR3 contains 15 residues. Germline CDR1 reads MNHEY; CDR2 reads SMNVEV (reference sequence). The CDR3 here is CASSLNHGSGNTIYF. In nucleotides, the CDR3 is TGTGCCAGCAGTTTAAATCACGGCTCTGGAAACACCATATATTTT.

This clone was picked up one time. The V and J genes are TRBV11-2 and TRBJ2-5; 16 bases fit TRBD2. The CDR3 has 19 amino acids. Per the germline V gene, CDR1 is SGHAT and CDR2 is FQNNGV. The junction had 13 bases not matched to a gene; V was cut back by 5 bases and J by 4 bases. This chain's CDR3 is CASSMGLAGGPSRLETQYF. The CDR3 bases are TGTGCCAGCAGCATGGGACTAGCGGGAGGGCCCTCCAGGCTAGAGACCCAGTACTTC.

The chain employs TRBV11-1 and TRBJ1-1, with D perhaps TRBD1 (6 bases). V was trimmed by 5 bases and J by 0 bases, leaving 13 bases between them. This CDR3 comprises 15 residues. Germline V gene lookup returns CDR1 SGHAT and CDR2 FQDESV (reference sequence). The CDR3 nucleotides read TGTGCCAGCAGCAAATACAGGGCTATGAACACTGAAGCTTTCTTT. This translates into CASSKYRAMNTEAFF. The full variable domain, rest sourced from reference TRBV11-1 and TRBJ1-1, is EAEVAQSPRYKITEKSQAVAFWCDPISGHATLYWYRQILGQGPELLVQFQDESVVDDSQLPKDRFSAERLKGVDSTLKIQPAELGDSAMYLCASSKYRAMNTEAFFGQGTRLTVV.

This chain joins TRBV13 and TRBJ1-4; D unresolved. V shed 3 bases and J shed 8 bases, with 10 bases lying between them. Germline V gives CDR1 PRHDT, CDR2 FYEKMQ (reference sequence). CDR3 length equals 13 residues. This CDR3 reads CASSFSAGEKLFF. The CDR3 region has the DNA TGTGCCAGCAGCTTCTCAGCGGGGGAAAAACTGTTTTTT.

The genes are TRBV5-5 and TRBJ2-1, with D maybe TRBD2 (6 bases). The CDR3 runs 14 residues. Germline CDR1 is SGHKS and CDR2 is YYEKEE (reference sequence). V shed 0 bases and J shed 8 bases, with 12 bases lying between them. The CDR3 nucleotides are TGTGCCAGCAGCTTGGACGGGAGAAGCGATGAGCAGTTCTTC. Translated, it gives CASSLDGRSDEQFF.

This clone occurred a few times. As DNA, the CDR3 is TGTGCCAGCAGCTTAGAACGAATCGGTTTCAATCAGCCCCAGCATTTT. It translates to CASSLERIGFNQPQHF. V usage is TRBV7-8 and J usage is TRBJ1-5, with D hard to call. The CDR3 spans 16 residues. Germline assignment: CDR1 SGHVS and CDR2 FQNEAQ. The germline V and J ends were trimmed by 1 base and 3 bases, with 13 bases remaining between them.

The J gene is TRBJ2-3, the V gene TRBV28, with 8 bases fitting TRBD1. The CDR3 spans 16 residues. Germline loops: CDR1 MDHEN, CDR2 SYDVKM. Losses at the gene ends were 8 bases for V and 3 bases for J; bases not matched to a gene: 13. This CDR3 reads CASGTGGNKNTDTQYF. The CDR3 DNA follows: TGTGCCAGCGGTACAGGGGGTAACAAGAATACAGATACGCAGTATTTT.